This entry features one T cell receptor (beta chain) sequence. The V and J ends lost 3 bases and 8 bases respectively, with 13 bases between them. CDR3 length equals 14 residues. The germline V gene has CDR1 LGHDT and CDR2 YNNKEL (reference sequence). This sample is part of a study of blood T cell repertoires in COVID-19. As originally analysed: Amplification with reference gene primers provided the estimates of nucleated cell counts. Some clones are missing from TCRdb's copy, which holds only in-frame ones; the method was immunoSEQ multiplex PCR. That table gives V, J and clone size, and the DNA gave D and trimming. The table records 80,000 to 95,000 clones, about 84% of them present only once.

The chain carries TRBV3-1 (or the pseudogene TRBV3-2) and TRBJ1-4, with D unresolved. The sample consisted of peripheral blood. This clonotype originated in an elderly man with active or convalescent COVID-19. The CDR3, as DNA: TGTGCCAGCAGCCACAGTCACTTCGGGGAAAAACTGTTTTTT. Protein product: CASSHSHFGEKLFF.